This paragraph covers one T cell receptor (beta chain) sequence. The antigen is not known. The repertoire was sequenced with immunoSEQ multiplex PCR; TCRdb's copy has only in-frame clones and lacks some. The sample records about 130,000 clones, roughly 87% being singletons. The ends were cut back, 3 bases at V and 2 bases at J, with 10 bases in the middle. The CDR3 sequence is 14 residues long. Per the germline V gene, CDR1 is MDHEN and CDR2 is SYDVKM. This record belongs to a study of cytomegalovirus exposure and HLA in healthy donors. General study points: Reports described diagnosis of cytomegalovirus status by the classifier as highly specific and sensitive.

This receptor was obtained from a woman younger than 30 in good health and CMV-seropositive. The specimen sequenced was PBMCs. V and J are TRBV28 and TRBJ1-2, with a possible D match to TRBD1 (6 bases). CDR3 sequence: CASSLGAGNYGYTF. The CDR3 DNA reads TGTGCCAGCAGTTTGGGGGCAGGCAACTATGGCTACACCTTC.